This passage covers 28 T cell receptor beta chains from one sample sequenced in a study of vaccination and CD4 T cells after COVID-19. Sequenced with the Oncomine TCR Beta short-read assay was DNA taken from cultured CD4+ T cells. TCRdb re-analysed the PCR reads in MiXCR, keeping a single row per CDR3 protein. The sample holds roughly 15,000 distinct CDR3 sequences; roughly two fifths are singletons and the top ten take roughly 8%. Their antigen targets remain unknown. Treatment here: 10-day PBMC culture with coronavirus spike peptide pools or control peptides (ViraFEST assay). Source material: CD4+ T cells from blood, cultured in vitro. These receptor sequences come from a human donor who had recovered from COVID-19.

V gene TRBV27 combines with J gene TRBJ2-1, with 8 bases aligning to TRBD1. CDR1 is MNHEY and CDR2 is SMNVEV in the germline V gene (reference sequence). The CDR3 runs to 22 residues. V shed 0 bases and J 5 bases; nucleotides not matched to a gene: 24. The CDR3 coding sequence is TGTGCCAGCAGTTTATCGATCCCAGGACAGGGCAACTTAAGGGCTACGCACAATGAGCAGTTCTTC. Translated, it gives CASSLSIPGQGNLRATHNEQFF.

CDR3 in amino acids: CASRADYLQETQYF. The CDR3 nucleotides read TGTGCCAGCAGAGCCGACTACCTCCAAGAGACCCAGTACTTC. The rearrangement links TRBV2 to TRBJ2-5; the D gene is possibly TRBD2 (5 bases). The CDR3 totals 14 residues. The germline V and J ends were trimmed by 6 bases and 1 base, with 12 bases remaining between them. CDR1 and CDR2 (germline): SNHLY, FYNNEI.

V gene TRBV10-3 combines with J gene TRBJ2-1, with D tentatively TRBD2 (6 bases). Looked up from germline, CDR1 is ENHRY and CDR2 is SYGVKD. CDR3 length: 15 amino acids. V lost 5 bases to trimming and J lost 7 bases, with 18 bases between them. The CDR3 reads CAISPGLASRNEQFF. The CDR3 region has the DNA TGTGCCATCAGTCCGGGACTCGCTTCGCGGAATGAGCAGTTCTTC.

CDR3 loop: CASSPGVLLDQPQHF. The CDR3, as DNA: TGTGCCAGCAGCCCGGGAGTCTTATTGGATCAGCCCCAGCATTTT. This chain uses TRBV6-2 or TRBV6-3 with TRBJ1-5; D gene unclear. Germline loops: CDR1 MNHEY, CDR2 SVGEGT. The CDR3 is made up of 15 amino acids. V gave up 6 bases and J gave up 5 bases, with 17 bases separating them.

The chain has TRBV7-2 and TRBJ1-1; no firm D call. Per germline, CDR1 SGHTA and CDR2 FQGNSA. The CDR3 length is 14 residues. Trimming took 2 bases from V and 4 from J, leaving 11 bases between them. The CDR3 region has the DNA TGTGCCAGCAGCTTACAGGAGGGTGTCACTGAAGCTTTCTTT. It specifies CASSLQEGVTEAFF.

The V gene is TRBV19, the J gene TRBJ1-2; unclear D gene. The CDR3 runs to 13 residues. Germline lookup yields CDR1 LNHDA and CDR2 SQIVND (reference sequence). Deletions cut 5 bases from V and 4 bases from J, with 11 bases between. The CDR3 reads CASSGPKGYGYTF. The DNA of the CDR3 is TGTGCCAGTAGTGGGCCAAAAGGCTATGGCTACACCTTC.

This clonotype was counted once. The chain uses TRBV11-2 and TRBJ2-1; 9 bases line up with TRBD1. V dropped 4 bases and J dropped 1; count of bases not matched to a gene: 5. CDR1 and CDR2 from the germline V gene are SGHAT and FQNNGV. The CDR3 is made up of 16 amino acids. CDR3 protein: CASSYYRGRSYNEQFF. CDR3 in DNA: TGTGCCAGCAGCTACTACAGGGGGCGGTCCTACAATGAGCAGTTCTTC.

This clonotype was recorded a few times. The V gene is TRBV2, the J gene TRBJ1-2; possibly TRBD1 for D (5 bases). Germline values: CDR1 SNHLY, CDR2 FYNNEI. V was cut by 2 bases and J by 6 bases, with 7 bases left in between. The CDR3 has 12 residues. The CDR3, as DNA: TGTGCCAGCAGTGAACAGGGCAATGGCTACACCTTC. Amino acid sequence: CASSEQGNGYTF.

V usage is TRBV12-3 or TRBV12-4 and J usage is TRBJ1-3; no firm D call. V lost 3 bases and J lost 0, with 0 bases in between. This CDR3 is 12 amino acids long. The CDR3 sequence is CASSFSGNTIYF. CDR3 sequence (DNA): TGTGCCAGCAGTTTCTCTGGAAACACCATATATTTT.

V gene TRBV20-1 combines with J gene TRBJ1-6, with 7 positions matching TRBD1. This CDR3 contains 18 residues. The J segment lost 0 bases and the V segment lost 0 bases, leaving 8 bases of the junction unmatched. Germline loops: CDR1 DFQATT, CDR2 SNEGSKA (reference sequence). CDR3 DNA: TGCAGTGCTAGAGAATGGGGCAGGGGGAGCTCCTATAATTCACCCCTCCACTTT. It translates to CSAREWGRGSSYNSPLHF.

This chain uses TRBV7-3 with TRBJ2-1; a weak D match, TRBD2 (6 bases). V was clipped by 1 base and J by 6 bases, with 13 bases between them. CDR1 SGHTA and CDR2 FQGTGA come from the germline V gene. The CDR3 is 15 residues long. This CDR3 reads CASSLNSMGLNEQFF. The CDR3 coding sequence is TGTGCCAGCAGCTTAAACTCTATGGGACTCAATGAGCAGTTCTTC.

This chain joins TRBV6-2 or TRBV6-3 and TRBJ2-5; D ambiguous. The CDR3 sequence is 14 residues long. The ends were cut back, 6 bases at V and 5 bases at J, with 16 bases in the middle. CDR1 MNHEY and CDR2 SVGEGT come from the germline V gene. CDR3 amino acids: CASRGATSGETQYF. The CDR3 coding sequence is TGTGCCAGCAGGGGCGCGACGAGTGGGGAGACCCAGTACTTC.

This clonotype was detected a few times. This sequence joins TRBV30 and TRBJ2-7, with a weak D call TRBD2 (6 bases). V was clipped by 5 bases and J by 5 bases, with 16 bases between them. CDR3 size: 13 residues. Germline V lookup: CDR1 GTSNPN, CDR2 SVGIG (reference sequence). DNA for the CDR3: TGTGCCTGGGTTCTTTCCCCGGGGGACGAGCAGTACTTC. Protein: CAWVLSPGDEQYF.

The chain carries TRBV19 and TRBJ1-1; D gene ambiguous. The ends were cut back, 5 bases at V and 3 bases at J, with 13 bases in the middle. The CDR3 sequence is 14 residues long. Germline CDR1 and CDR2: LNHDA and SQIVND (reference sequence). The CDR3 here is CASSGRGRDTEAFF. In DNA, the CDR3 is TGTGCCAGTAGTGGGCGGGGAAGGGACACTGAAGCTTTCTTT.

This chain joins TRBV6-1 and TRBJ1-2; no reliable D call. This CDR3 has 13 residues. Trimming left V 2 bases short and J 6 bases short, with 10 bases between. Germline values: CDR1 MNHNS, CDR2 SASEGT. The CDR3 here is CASSESNFDGYTF. The CDR3 DNA is TGTGCCAGCAGTGAATCGAACTTTGATGGCTACACCTTC.

In its sample, this clonotype was seen a few times. The rearrangement joins TRBV7-2 to TRBJ1-5; 9 bases align to TRBD1. The length of the CDR3 is 15 residues. J lost 5 bases, V lost 4 bases, and 6 bases had no gene match. Looked up from germline, CDR1 is SGHTA and CDR2 is FQGNSA. CDR3 region: CASSYGTGRDQPQHF. CDR3 nucleotides: TGTGCCAGCAGCTACGGGACAGGGAGGGATCAGCCCCAGCATTTT.

This clonotype has only one observation. The chain carries TRBV2 and TRBJ1-1, with unresolved D. The germline V gene encodes CDR1 SNHLY and CDR2 FYNNEI. CDR3 length equals 14 residues. With 5 bases removed from V and 0 bases from J, the gap between germline ends came to 10 bases. The CDR3, as DNA: TGTGCCAGCAGTCCTCTAAGTCTGAACACTGAAGCTTTCTTT. Translation gives CASSPLSLNTEAFF.

Written as DNA, the CDR3 is TGTGCCACCAGCCGCCCAGGGGAAGATACGCAGTATTTT. Residues: CATSRPGEDTQYF. V usage is TRBV24-1 and J usage is TRBJ2-3; TRBD1 is a possible D gene (6 bases). In germline, CDR1 is KGHDR, CDR2 SFDVKD. This CDR3 is 13 amino acids long. V was pared by 7 bases and J by 5 bases, with 12 bases between.

V and J are TRBV4-3 and TRBJ1-2, with a weak D call TRBD1 (5 bases). This CDR3 comprises 15 residues. Germline CDR1 is LGHNA and CDR2 is YSLEER. V lost 0 bases, J lost 7 bases, and 15 bases lay in between. CDR3 sequence: CASSQDLFEGRGYTF. The CDR3 region has the DNA TGCGCCAGCAGCCAAGATTTGTTCGAGGGGCGTGGCTACACCTTC.

The chain links TRBV27 to TRBJ1-2, with D tentatively TRBD1 (5 bases). Germline assignment: CDR1 MNHEY and CDR2 SMNVEV (reference sequence). The CDR3 has 14 residues. V shed 6 bases and J shed 4 bases, with 15 bases lying between them. CDR3 sequence reads: CASRNIAGSYGYTF. The CDR3 DNA sequence: TGTGCCAGCAGGAACATCGCAGGGAGCTATGGCTACACCTTC.

Only a few counts were recorded for this clonotype. The chain joins TRBV27 to TRBJ1-5; the match to TRBD1 covers 11 bases. CDR1 is MNHEY and CDR2 is SMNVEV in the germline V gene (reference sequence). CDR3 length: 14 residues. Trimming at V came to 8 bases and at J to 4 bases, leaving 4 bases not matched to a gene. The CDR3 is CASGQGALNQPQHF. In DNA, the CDR3 is TGTGCCAGCGGACAGGGGGCGCTTAATCAGCCCCAGCATTTT.

The rearrangement uses TRBV19 and TRBJ2-7; 10 nucleotides match TRBD1. Trimming at V came to 9 bases and at J to 0 bases, leaving 8 bases not matched to a gene. The CDR3 contains 15 residues. The germline CDR1 and CDR2 sequences are LNHDA and SQIVND (reference sequence). The CDR3 loop reads CASRPGQGSSYEQYF. DNA for the CDR3: TGTGCCAGCCGACCGGGACAGGGGAGCTCCTACGAGCAGTACTTC.

The chain carries TRBV29-1 and TRBJ2-7; weak D call: TRBD2 (5 bases). With 6 bases removed from V and 0 bases from J, the gap between germline ends came to 15 bases. The germline gives CDR1 SQVTM, CDR2 ANQGSEA. The CDR3 has 14 residues. The CDR3 sequence is CSVEKPGSSYEQYF. CDR3 nucleotides: TGCAGCGTAGAAAAACCGGGAAGCTCCTACGAGCAGTACTTC.

The chain employs TRBV7-6 and TRBJ2-5; D is possibly TRBD2 (7 bases). Germline V gene lookup returns CDR1 SGHVS and CDR2 FNYEAQ. V was pared by 5 bases and J by 5 bases, with 18 bases between. This CDR3 contains 15 residues. CDR3 residues: CASSRTPGGQETQYF. CDR3 DNA sequence: TGTGCCAGCAGCCGAACGCCGGGGGGCCAGGAGACCCAGTACTTC.

The rearrangement links TRBV19 to TRBJ2-1, with 10 bases fitting TRBD1. Trimming at V came to 2 bases and at J to 7 bases, leaving 5 bases not matched to a gene. Germline CDR1 and CDR2: LNHDA and SQIVND (reference sequence). This CDR3 is built from 15 residues. The chain's CDR3 is CASSIRGQGMNEQFF. The CDR3 bases are TGTGCCAGTAGTATAAGGGGACAGGGGATGAATGAGCAGTTCTTC.

This clonotype has only a few counts. The chain carries TRBV19 and TRBJ2-5; the D gene could be TRBD1 or TRBD2 (5 bases each). Germline values: CDR1 LNHDA, CDR2 SQIVND (reference sequence). CDR3 length equals 16 residues. V lost 6 bases to trimming and J lost 4 bases, with 21 bases between them. Written as DNA, the CDR3 is TGTGCCAGTAGCAGTCAACATCTTTGGGACCGAGAGACCCAGTACTTC. It translates to CASSSQHLWDRETQYF. The full variable domain, in which reference TRBV19 and TRBJ2-5 provide the parts outside the CDR3, is DGGITQSPKYLFRKEGQNVTLSCEQNLNHDAMYWYRQDPGQGLRLIYYSQIVNDFQKGDIAEGYSVSREKKESFPLTVTSAQKNPTAFYLCASSSQHLWDRETQYFGPGTRLLVL.

The chain employs TRBV12-3 or TRBV12-4 and TRBJ1-2, with D unclear. The CDR3 has 13 amino acids. Trimming removed 3 bases at V and 4 bases at J, with 9 bases between. CDR3 coding DNA: TGTGCCAGCAGTTTGTATGGGCCCTATGGCTACACCTTC. Its translation is CASSLYGPYGYTF.

This clonotype was seen only a few times. Here the CDR3 reads CASSPSGGRNTEAFF. The CDR3 DNA sequence: TGTGCCAGCAGCCCTAGCGGGGGTAGGAACACTGAAGCTTTCTTT. The chain joins TRBV7-8 to TRBJ1-1, with a tentative D call TRBD1 (5 bases). The CDR3 sequence is 15 residues long. The V and J ends lost 5 bases and 1 base respectively, with 14 bases between them. Germline CDR1 reads SGHVS; CDR2 reads FQNEAQ.